This T cell receptor (beta chain) was recovered during a study of cytomegalovirus exposure and HLA in healthy donors (dated by TCRdb to about 2017). A note on the overall study: An earlier analysis of roughly 500 of the donors reported approximately 300 Gb of sequence data and around 100 million unique TCR beta sequences obtained from 180 million or so T cells. About 300 gigabases of sequencing data and 70 million to 85 million unique TCR sequences were included in an early release covering about 700 HLA-typed donors. Among the approximately 420 genotyped donors, 81% belonged to the genetic ancestry cluster associated with self-reported Caucasian donors. The aim of the study was to test whether cataloging public T cell receptors could identify signatures of past pathogen exposure. Using immunosequencing, the study profiled T cell repertoires from around 680 subjects and related those repertoires to cytomegalovirus serostatus. Besides the first cohort of hundreds of subjects, a separate validation cohort made up of 120 different subjects was used. To predict cytomegalovirus infection status, the study combined high-throughput TCR immunosequencing, statistical association of individual TCRs with disease status, and machine learning. To study patterns of TCR occurrence, a later analysis re-analyzed previously published TCR beta repertoires from around 660 donors and added high-resolution HLA genotyping. In the later analysis, no new phenotypic data were used to find candidate immune exposures; instead, reliance was placed on TCR beta sequences and their occurrence across donors. An earlier analysis of more than 450 of the donors used high-throughput TCR beta sequencing to judge whether each TCR beta V gene segment behaved as functional or pseudogenic. Donor age, sex, ethnicity and CMV serostatus were compiled alongside the repertoire data. A later genetic analysis used genome-wide SNP genotypes for about 65% of the 666 donors, treating that subset as a discovery cohort. Every repertoire in the discovery cohort had been generated on one and the same sequencing platform. Both class I and class II loci were covered by HLA typing, at four-digit resolution. Typing coverage differed by locus: A, B, C, DRB1 and DQB1 were typed in about 629-640 donors, DQA1 in around 500, DPA1 in 600 to 610, and DPB1 in approximately 450. Because of strong linkage in the cohort, four to six DR-DQ haplotypes were treated as single units for association and clustering. Across some 400 genotyped donors of the cohort, an average of 235,054 unique TCR beta nucleotide sequences per donor were sequenced, and 15% to 20% of those sequences were non-productive. Summary of the overall study and its limitations: A few of the identified cytomegalovirus-associated TCR beta chains were confirmed in vitro to be specific for cytomegalovirus antigens. Correlated functional status among segregating V segments might reflect linkage disequilibrium, but an unknown experimental factor could not be ruled out. A further reported finding was that TCR beta sequences accurately predicted the HLA-A and HLA-B alleles for most subjects in the first cohort. A later genetic analysis reported fewer N-insertions in productive TCRs among donors in an Asian-associated ancestry cluster than the roughly 700-donor mean. When HLA alleles, especially DR and DQ, strongly co-occurred, attributing TCR associations to individual alleles was difficult. A later genetic analysis associated a missense DCLRE1C variant with V-gene and J-gene trimming of TCR beta chains, and an independent cohort replicated the association. In the study, some 160 TCR beta chains were listed as associated with cytomegalovirus. The only immune exposure information available for the cohort was CMV serostatus. Only TCR beta chains were sequenced in this cohort, and the absence of alpha or paired-chain data limited detectable features. In a later analysis, most CMV-associated TCR beta chains were found to appear HLA-restricted, with HLA associations seemingly driven largely by CMV exposure. It was suggested by the authors that the approach could potentially be generalized to other disease states and immunological phenotypes. Because HLA typing was unavailable for some donors at each locus, only the typed subset was used in association tests. The sequencing pipeline was judged likely to have produced a cluster of highly shared sequence variants as a technical artifact. An earlier analysis of several hundred of the donors showed that most TCR beta V segments appeared in productive rearrangements either about 87% or about 30% of the time, which broadly matched IMGT annotations. The 87-base-pair reads could not distinguish some IMGT-functional V segments, including TRBV6-2 and TRBV6-3, so those segments were excluded. In a later analysis, TCR association rates were found to vary across HLA loci, with the most associated TCRs seen for DRB1 alleles and the fewest for HLA-C alleles. According to a later analysis, parvovirus B19, influenza, CMV and Epstein-Barr virus appeared linked to several top co-occurrence clusters. A later analysis found that HLA-associated TCR beta chains were more clonally expanded and had lower generation probabilities than equally common non-associated chains. At a false discovery rate of 0.05, a later analysis linked about 17,000 TCR beta sequences to specific HLA alleles. Sequencing depth was assumed to be roughly uniform across donors in the presence/absence analyses, though that assumption may not hold. Most TCR sequences were seen in very few donors, while some public TCRs were found in many individuals. The classifier was reported to diagnose cytomegalovirus status with high specificity and sensitivity in both the original cohort and the validation cohort. Roughly 15 rarely observed V segments, including chromosome 9 orphons, were excluded from the earlier analysis of almost 600 of the donors because counts were too low.

Comment on this clone: There is no known antigen for this receptor. Base quality data are lacking; no much larger clone is found one base away.

CDR1 and CDR2, per the germline V gene, are KGHSH and LQKENI. The CDR3 runs 13 residues from the cysteine to the phenylalanine. Just CDR3 DNA is preserved here, 39 bases in frame from base 1. Deletion took 4 bases off V and 1 base off J, with a span of 7 bases between the germline ends. Library preparation used the immunoSEQ multiplex PCR assay. For the multiplex PCR, a mixture combining 60 forward primers for TCR Vbeta segments and 13 reverse primers for TCR Jbeta segments was used. The CDR3 region of rearranged TCR beta genes was amplified from genomic DNA by a multiplex PCR assay. The Illumina HiSeq System was used to sequence the amplified TCR beta libraries as 87-base-pair reads. As for how the authors treated the data: In a later analysis, some 80 million unique TCR beta chains were counted across the roughly 700 repertoires, and around 10 million of these chains were shared by at least two donors. To remove PCR and sequencing errors, raw reads were error-corrected and collapsed into unique sequences using a nearest-neighbor algorithm that merged closely related sequences. CDR3 sequences were aligned to IMGT reference sequences to assign V, D and J gene segments. For a sequence to be retained, at least a six-nucleotide match to both a V gene segment and a J gene segment was required. A rearrangement was called productive if the CDR3 had no stop codons and remained in frame with V and J, and every other rearrangement was called non-productive. Following IMGT convention, CDR3 was defined as the stretch from the second conserved V-encoded cysteine to the conserved J-encoded phenylalanine. The earlier analysis of about 610 of the donors excluded any sequence lacking an unambiguous match to a single V gene segment. In an earlier analysis of approximately 590 of the donors, a V segment was called functional when productive rearrangements were above 56.7%, and segregating when the standard deviation between donors exceeded 5%. A statistical classification framework was developed to diagnose cytomegalovirus status using the catalog of TCR beta chain sequences. In a later analysis, V and J genes were assigned by comparing TCR nucleotide sequences against IMGT/GENE-DB human TR gene sequences. Using the TCRdist pipeline, a later analysis assigned CDR3 sequences along with most-parsimonious VDJ recombination scenarios. In a later analysis, every TCR beta chain was defined by the combination of its CDR3 amino acid sequence and its V-gene family, and reads without a unique V-gene family were dropped. In a later analysis, 500 to 700 highly shared, low-generation-probability nucleotide sequences were removed to address suspected cross-contamination and a sequencing artifact. A later analysis calculated a clonal expansion index for each public chain from normalized within-repertoire ranks of inferred template counts. Generation probabilities in a later analysis came from a VDJ recombination model fitted to out-of-frame rearrangements, and those results were checked against IGoR. A later analysis scored TCR-TCR, TCR-HLA and TCR-CMV co-occurrence with hypergeometric tests, applying a repertoire-size bias correction to TCR pairs. False discovery rates were estimated in a later analysis by permuting HLA or CMV assignments 20 times. In a later analysis, co-occurring TCRs were grouped using DBSCAN, and TCRdist sequence similarity was added for clustering within HLA-allele-positive subsets. For co-occurrence clustering, repertoires with fewer than 30,000 or more than 120,000 public chains were excluded, along with about five repertoires with anomalous nucleotide sharing. The source is immuneACCESS, and TCRdb retained only in-frame sequences with V and J called. Part of the clones is not carried over; for the studies checked, unresolved V genes explain less than half of this, and the remainder is unexplained. V and J calls and clone size are those listed in that table; D and trimming were worked out from the DNA. Present in this sample are some 130,000 clones, roughly 70% of which were seen just once. Around 1.6% of the sample is taken by the ten largest.

The cohort comprised 710 or so healthy bone marrow donors. Cohort members were all nominally healthy when sampled, although unrecorded immune exposures were likely present. Of the 710 or so cohort members, just under 300 had a positive CMV serostatus and approximately 400 had a negative one, while no CMV serostatus was recorded for the donor. A peripheral blood sample was provided by each donor, and peripheral blood mononuclear cells were used for TCR beta sequencing. The Qiagen DNeasy Blood Extraction Kit was used to extract genomic DNA from the blood cell samples. The sequence joins TRBV18 to TRBJ1-1, and the D gene may be TRBD1, 5 bases matching. The sample taken for sequencing was PBMCs. This TCR came from a human donor in good health. The CDR3 is CASSRDRNTEAFF. The nucleotides are TGTGCCAGCTCACGAGACAGGAACACTGAAGCTTTCTTT. Beyond the CDR3, the reference TRBV18 and TRBJ1-1 genes provide the residues; the full variable domain reads: NAGVMQNPRHLVRRRGQEARLRCSPMKGHSHVYWYRQLPEEGLKFMVYLQKENIIDESGMPKERFSAEFPKEGPSILRIQQVVRGDSAAYFCASSRDRNTEAFFGQGTRLTVV.